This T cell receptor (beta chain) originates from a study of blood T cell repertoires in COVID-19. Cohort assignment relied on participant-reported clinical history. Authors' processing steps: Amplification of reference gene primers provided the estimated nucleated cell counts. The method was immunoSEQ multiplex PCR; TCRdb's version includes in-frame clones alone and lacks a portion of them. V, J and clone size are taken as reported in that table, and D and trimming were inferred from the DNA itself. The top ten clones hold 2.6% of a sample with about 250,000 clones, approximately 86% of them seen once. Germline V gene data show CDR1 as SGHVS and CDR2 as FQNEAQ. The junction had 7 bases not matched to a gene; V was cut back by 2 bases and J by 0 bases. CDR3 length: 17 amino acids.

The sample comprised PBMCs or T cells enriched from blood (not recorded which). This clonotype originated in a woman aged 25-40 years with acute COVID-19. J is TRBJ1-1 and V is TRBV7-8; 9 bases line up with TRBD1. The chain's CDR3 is CASSLTGQGTVNTEAFF. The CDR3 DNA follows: TGTGCCAGCAGCTTAACTGGACAGGGGACTGTGAACACTGAAGCTTTCTTT. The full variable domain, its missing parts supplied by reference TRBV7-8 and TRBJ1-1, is GAGVSQSPRYKVAKRGQDVALRCDPISGHVSLFWYQQALGQGPEFLTYFQNEAQLDKSGLPSDRFFAERPEGSVSTLKIQRTQQEDSAVYLCASSLTGQGTVNTEAFFGQGTRLTVV.